This T cell receptor beta chain was recovered during a study of blood T cell repertoires in COVID-19. Per the original methods: Amplified reference gene primers provided the basis for estimating nucleated cell counts. Sequencing used immunoSEQ multiplex PCR; TCRdb keeps in-frame clones, though not all of them. V, J and clone size derive from that table, while D and trimming were established from the DNA sequence. The data hold 230,000 or so clones, with 80% to 90% observed a single time. The CDR3 has 15 residues. Between the trimmed V and J ends, which lost 7 bases and 4 bases, there was a span of 17 bases. CDR1 is LGHNT, CDR2 FRNRAP, per germline.

The receptor comes from a man aged 35-49 years with active or convalescent COVID-19. The sample was peripheral blood. This chain connects TRBV12-5 to TRBJ1-5, with D unclear. CDR3 region: CASAPLPGLNQPQHF. CDR3 DNA sequence: TGTGCTAGTGCCCCCTTGCCGGGATTAAATCAGCCCCAGCATTTT. The full variable domain, with the rest looked up from reference TRBV12-5 and TRBJ1-5, is DARVTQTPRHKVTEMGQEVTMRCQPILGHNTVFWYRQTMMQGLELLAYFRNRAPLDDSGMPKDRFSAEMPDATLATLKIQPSEPRDSAVYFCASAPLPGLNQPQHFGDGTRLSIL.